A single sample gave rise to the 22 T cell receptor beta chains below, sequenced in a study of cytomegalovirus exposure and HLA in healthy donors. The PCR made use of 60 Vbeta and 13 Jbeta primers. The method was immunoSEQ multiplex PCR; TCRdb's version includes in-frame clones alone and lacks a portion of them. The sample records 100,000 to 150,000 clones, 60% to 85% being singletons. Sequencing input: PBMCs. The receptors shown here come from a middle-aged woman in good health and CMV-seronegative.

This clone has only a few counts. The chain couples TRBV5-1 to TRBJ2-5; TRBD1 matches at 8 bases. The CDR3 runs 13 residues. Germline assignment: CDR1 SGHRS and CDR2 YFSETQ. V gave up 7 bases and J gave up 0 bases; unmatched junction bases: 2. The DNA for the CDR3 is TGCGCCAGCTACAGGGGGGACCAAGAGACCCAGTACTTC. Its protein is CASYRGDQETQYF.

The V and J genes are TRBV7-6 and TRBJ1-1; D might be TRBD1 (6 bases). Germline V lookup: CDR1 SGHVS, CDR2 FNYEAQ. CDR3 length: 16 amino acids. V gave up 5 bases and J gave up 0 bases, with 16 bases separating them. The CDR3 region is CASSPRTATMNTEAFF. In nucleotides, the CDR3 is TGTGCCAGCAGCCCACGGACAGCCACTATGAACACTGAAGCTTTCTTT.

This clone came up a few times. The chain employs TRBV5-1 and TRBJ2-2; tentative D call: TRBD1 (5 bases). The CDR3 is made up of 15 amino acids. From germline, CDR1 is SGHRS and CDR2 YFSETQ. V lost 3 bases and J 0 bases, leaving 9 bases between the germline ends. The CDR3 DNA reads as TGCGCCAGCAGCTGGACACCGACGAACACCGGGGAGCTGTTTTTT. It specifies CASSWTPTNTGELFF.

The CDR3 is CASSLSSGFYEQYF. As DNA, the CDR3 is TGTGCCAGCAGCTTATCATCGGGATTCTACGAGCAGTACTTC. This chain joins TRBV11-2 and TRBJ2-7, with a tentative D call TRBD2 (5 bases). Germline CDR1 reads SGHAT; CDR2 reads FQNNGV. V lost 2 bases and J lost 3, with 11 bases in between. The CDR3 extends over 14 amino acids.

The chain's CDR3 is CASSQDVVGGDGYTF. Here the CDR3 DNA reads TGCGCCAGCAGCCAAGATGTTGTAGGGGGCGATGGCTACACCTTC. This chain uses TRBV4-3 with TRBJ1-2; 7 bases map to TRBD1. Unmatched junction bases numbered 7, after V lost 0 bases and J lost 6 bases. CDR1 and CDR2 from the germline V gene are LGHNA and YSLEER. CDR3 length: 15 amino acids.

The chain links TRBV7-9 to TRBJ2-5; D not certain. The CDR3 loop spans 13 amino acids. The V and J ends lost 3 bases and 2 bases respectively, with 7 bases between them. CDR1 is SEHNR and CDR2 is FQNEAQ in the germline V gene (reference sequence). CDR3 DNA: TGTGCCAGCAGCTTTCACGGGCAAGAGACCCAGTACTTC. Protein product: CASSFHGQETQYF. The whole variable domain, remainder taken from reference TRBV7-9 and TRBJ2-5, is DTGVSQNPRHKITKRGQNVTFRCDPISEHNRLYWYRQTLGQGPEFLTYFQNEAQLEKSRLLSDRFSAERPKGSFSTLEIQRTEQGDSAMYLCASSFHGQETQYFGPGTRLLVL.

The chain recombines TRBV5-1 with TRBJ1-2, with D uncertain. This CDR3 region has 16 residues. CDR1 is SGHRS, CDR2 YFSETQ, per germline. V lost 1 base and J 2 bases, leaving 15 bases between the germline ends. The CDR3 reads CASSLYVNRINYGYTF. The CDR3, as DNA: TGCGCCAGCAGCTTGTATGTTAACAGAATCAACTATGGCTACACCTTC.

V and J are TRBV28 and TRBJ2-7; the D gene is possibly TRBD1 (5 bases). CDR3 length: 16 residues. Germline CDR1 and CDR2: MDHEN and SYDVKM. Trimming stripped 5 bases from V and 3 bases from J, with 20 bases between. CDR3 DNA sequence: TGTGCCAGCAGTATCAGGGCGCCCTTGAAAATCTACGAGCAGTACTTC. Amino acids: CASSIRAPLKIYEQYF.

This chain's CDR3 is CASSGRDRGTGELFF. CDR3 DNA: TGCGCCAGCAGCGGCCGGGACAGGGGGACCGGGGAGCTGTTTTTT. This sequence joins TRBV4-1 and TRBJ2-2; 11 bases are shared with TRBD1. There are 15 residues in the CDR3. Germline CDR1 reads MGHRA; CDR2 reads YSYEKL. J lost 5 bases, V lost 5 bases, and 4 bases had no gene match.

The chain uses TRBV28 and TRBJ1-5; TRBD1 agrees at 7 bases. Trimming cost V 6 bases and J 4 bases; bases outside gene matches: 12. The germline CDR1 and CDR2 sequences are MDHEN and SYDVKM. This CDR3 is 16 amino acids long. Here the CDR3 reads CASSRVTGRSNQPQHF. The CDR3 bases are TGTGCCAGCAGCCGAGTGACAGGGCGCTCAAATCAGCCCCAGCATTTT.

The CDR3 DNA follows: TGTGCCAGCAGACCCGGGGGGACAGGGAGCCACGAGCAGTACTTC. Translation gives CASRPGGTGSHEQYF. V gene TRBV6-5 combines with J gene TRBJ2-7; 9 positions match TRBD1. The CDR3 sequence is 15 residues long. The germline gives CDR1 MNHEY, CDR2 SVGAGI. V lost 6 bases to trimming and J lost 5 bases; unmatched junction nucleotides: 11.

This clone was picked up one time. The V gene is TRBV6-1, the J gene TRBJ1-2, with D possibly being TRBD1 (5 bases). The CDR3 has 14 residues. Germline V lookup: CDR1 MNHNS, CDR2 SASEGT. Trimming took 4 bases from V and 4 from J, leaving 13 bases between them. CDR3 region: CASSGPQGLYGYTF. The CDR3 DNA is TGTGCCAGCAGTGGCCCTCAGGGCCTCTATGGCTACACCTTC.

This chain links TRBV28 with TRBJ1-1; D gene uncertain. V lost 6 bases to trimming and J lost 8 bases, with 10 bases between them. This CDR3 region has 11 residues. Germline V lookup: CDR1 MDHEN, CDR2 SYDVKM. CDR3 in DNA: TGTGCCAGCAGGAGGGTGGAGGAAGCTTTCTTT. Residues: CASRRVEEAFF.

CDR3 loop: CASSEVQGYEQYF. The DNA of the CDR3 is TGTGCCAGCAGTGAAGTACAGGGGTACGAGCAGTACTTC. The chain uses TRBV6-1 and TRBJ2-7; the match to TRBD1 covers 7 bases. Germline lookup yields CDR1 MNHNS and CDR2 SASEGT. The CDR3 totals 13 residues. V dropped 1 base and J dropped 4; count of bases not matched to a gene: 1.

This clone was seen a single time. This rearrangement joins TRBV6-5 to TRBJ1-2, with D hard to call. The CDR3 spans 14 residues. V lost 0 bases, J lost 8 bases, and 13 bases lay in between. CDR1 is MNHEY, CDR2 SVGAGI, per germline. CDR3 DNA sequence: TGTGCCAGCAGTTACTCGTCGTGGCTACAGGGCTACACCTTC. This translates into CASSYSSWLQGYTF.

This sequence joins TRBV2 and TRBJ2-4; possibly TRBD2 for D (5 bases). CDR3 length: 14 amino acids. CDR1 is SNHLY, CDR2 FYNNEI, per germline. V was trimmed by 5 bases and J by 3 bases, leaving 11 bases between them. The CDR3 region has the DNA TGTGCCAGCAGTTTCCTAGGAGGCAAAAACATTCAGTACTTC. The encoded protein is CASSFLGGKNIQYF. Complete variable domain (other parts from reference TRBV2 and TRBJ2-4): EPEVTQTPSHQVTQMGQEVILRCVPISNHLYFYWYRQILGQKVEFLVSFYNNEISEKSEIFDDQFSVERPDGSNFTLKIRSTKLEDSAMYFCASSFLGGKNIQYFGAGTRLSVL.

The rearrangement joins TRBV4-3 to TRBJ2-7; 7 bases are shared with TRBD2. In germline, CDR1 is LGHNA, CDR2 YSLEER. CDR3 length: 15 residues. The J segment lost 1 base and the V segment lost 0 bases, leaving 3 bases of the junction unmatched. CDR3 coding DNA: TGCGCCAGCAGCCAAGATGGGAGGGGATCCTACGAGCAGTACTTC. This translates into CASSQDGRGSYEQYF.

The chain is built from TRBV7-9 and TRBJ2-1; TRBD1 matches at 9 bases. After removal of 6 bases from V and 7 bases from J, the junction contained 13 bases not matched to a gene. CDR1 and CDR2 (germline): SEHNR, FQNEAQ (reference sequence). This CDR3 has 16 residues. CDR3: CASSQSRDRVWNEQFF. The CDR3 DNA is TGTGCCAGCAGTCAAAGCCGGGACAGGGTTTGGAATGAGCAGTTCTTC.

The chain recombines TRBV29-1 with TRBJ2-3; 7 positions agree with TRBD2. This CDR3 has 16 amino acids. Germline V gives CDR1 SQVTM, CDR2 ANQGSEA. With V trimmed by 7 bases and J by 2 bases, 15 bases remained unmatched. CDR3 residues: CSGEGGAGVHTDTQYF. CDR3 nucleotide sequence: TGCAGCGGGGAGGGAGGGGCGGGGGTGCACACAGATACGCAGTATTTT.

V usage is TRBV19 and J usage is TRBJ1-4; no firm D call. CDR1 is LNHDA and CDR2 is SQIVND in the germline V gene (reference sequence). Trimming removed 3 bases at V and 3 bases at J, with 11 bases between. The CDR3 has 15 residues. The CDR3 here is CASSISGISNEKLFF. DNA of the CDR3: TGTGCCAGTAGTATTTCAGGCATATCTAATGAAAAACTGTTTTTT.

This clone was seen a few times. The chain uses TRBV7-9 and TRBJ1-1; D is undetermined. Germline CDR1 and CDR2: SEHNR and FQNEAQ (reference sequence). The CDR3 loop spans 14 amino acids. Trimming took off 0 bases at V and 5 bases at J, with 10 bases between the two ends. CDR3 loop: CASSLADWRTEAFF. The CDR3 nucleotides read TGTGCCAGCAGCTTAGCCGACTGGAGGACTGAAGCTTTCTTT.

The chain employs TRBV9 and TRBJ2-7; TRBD1 matches at 9 bases. Germline CDR1 SGDLS, CDR2 YYNGEE. CDR3 length: 17 residues. The J segment lost 1 base and the V segment lost 4 bases, leaving 12 bases of the junction unmatched. DNA of the CDR3: TGTGCCAGCAGCCCTACTCTGGACAGGGGCCTATCCTACGAGCAGTACTTC. This codes for CASSPTLDRGLSYEQYF.